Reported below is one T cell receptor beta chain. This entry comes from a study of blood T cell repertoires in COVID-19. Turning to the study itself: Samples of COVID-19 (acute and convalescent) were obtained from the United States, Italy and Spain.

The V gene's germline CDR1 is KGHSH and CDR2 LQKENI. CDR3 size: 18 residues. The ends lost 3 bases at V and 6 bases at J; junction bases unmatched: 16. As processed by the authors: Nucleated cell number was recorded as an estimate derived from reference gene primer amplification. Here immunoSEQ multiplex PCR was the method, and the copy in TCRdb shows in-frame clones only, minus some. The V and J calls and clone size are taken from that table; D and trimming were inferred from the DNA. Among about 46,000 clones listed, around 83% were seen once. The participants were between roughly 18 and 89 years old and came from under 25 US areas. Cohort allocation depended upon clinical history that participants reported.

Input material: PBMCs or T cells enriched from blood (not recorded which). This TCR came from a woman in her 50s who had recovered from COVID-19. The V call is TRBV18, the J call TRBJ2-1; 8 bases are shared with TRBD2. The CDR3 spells CASSPFEPSGSYFNEQFF. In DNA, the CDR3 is TGTGCCAGCTCACCTTTCGAACCCAGCGGGAGCTACTTCAATGAGCAGTTCTTC.